Described below is a single TCR beta chain sequence and its context. Its antigen is unknown. Measured with immunoSEQ multiplex PCR; TCRdb has only the in-frame clones, and not every one. The sample shows around 150,000 clones, roughly 92% of them seen only once. These data belong to a study of T cell responses to AZD1222 COVID-19 vaccine. Overall study: The analysis combined second doses at about 4 or about 12 weeks. Study-level results: With two AZD1222 doses given, Spike-specific TCR breadth and depth both rose. Repertoires were sampled only after the peak T cell response. AZD1222 recipients seropositive at baseline numbered only 5 or 6.

The V and J ends lost 5 bases and 4 bases, in that order; junction bases with no gene match: 4. This CDR3 has 15 amino acids. Per germline, CDR1 SGHVS and CDR2 FNYEAQ. The sample in question was peripheral blood, obtained on day 0 of AZD1222 vaccination. This TCR derives from an adult in good health. The chain has TRBV7-6 and TRBJ2-7; 14 nucleotides align to TRBD2. In DNA, the CDR3 is TGTGCCAGCAGCCCGCGGACTAGCGGGAGGTACGAGCAGTACTTC. Translating gives CASSPRTSGRYEQYF.